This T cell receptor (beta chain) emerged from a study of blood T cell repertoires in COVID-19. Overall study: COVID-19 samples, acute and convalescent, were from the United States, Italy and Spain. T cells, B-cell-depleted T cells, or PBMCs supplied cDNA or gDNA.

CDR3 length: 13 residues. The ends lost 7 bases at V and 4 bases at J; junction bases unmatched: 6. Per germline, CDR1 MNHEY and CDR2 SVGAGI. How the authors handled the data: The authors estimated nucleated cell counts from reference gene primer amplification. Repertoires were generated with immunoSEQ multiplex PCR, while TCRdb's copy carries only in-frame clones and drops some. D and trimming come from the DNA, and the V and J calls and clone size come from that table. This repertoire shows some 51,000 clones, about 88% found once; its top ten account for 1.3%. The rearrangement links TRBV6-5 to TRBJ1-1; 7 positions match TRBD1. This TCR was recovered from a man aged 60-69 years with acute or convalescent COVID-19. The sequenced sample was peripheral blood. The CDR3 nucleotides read TGTGCCAGCAAGTTAGCAGGGGGCACTGAAGCTTTCTTT. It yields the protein CASKLAGGTEAFF.